This TCR beta chain was captured by sequencing in a study of T cell responses to AZD1222 COVID-19 vaccine. With respect to this clone: Its antigen remains unidentified.

Deletions cut 2 bases from V and 1 base from J, with 9 bases between. This CDR3 contains 15 residues. Per the germline V gene, CDR1 is SGHVS and CDR2 is FQNEAQ. Repertoires were generated with immunoSEQ multiplex PCR, while TCRdb's copy carries only in-frame clones and drops some. The sample contains 140,000 to 150,000 clones, about nine tenths of which appear only once. The study, taken as a whole, reports: Donors in the cohort were predominantly white British and more often female, and clonal diversity was possibly underestimated. Repertoires were obtained solely post-peak T cell response.

The chain links TRBV7-8 to TRBJ1-3, with a possible D match to TRBD1 (5 bases). This sample comprised peripheral blood, obtained 28 days after the second AZD1222 dose. The TCR was taken from an adult who received the AZD1222 COVID-19 vaccine. CDR3 in amino acids: CASSLKWGSGNTIYF. The CDR3 nucleotides are TGTGCCAGCAGCTTAAAATGGGGGTCTGGAAACACCATATATTTT.